The entry below gives a single T cell receptor (beta chain) sequence along with its context. The antigen remains undetermined. CDR1 is LGHNA, CDR2 YNFKEQ, per germline. The CDR3 totals 17 residues. The V and J ends lost 4 bases and 0 bases respectively, with 17 bases between them. The data belong to a study of shared clonotypes between healthy human individuals. The assay was run at deep level. In the authors' methods: ImmunoSEQ gave junction-only sequences without quality scores, so filtering differed. Assay: immunoSEQ multiplex PCR; the TCRdb copy retains only in-frame clones and omits some. V and J calls and clone size come straight from that table; D and trimming were deduced from the DNA. The table lists about 520,000 clones, approximately 95% of them singletons, with nearly 0.065% in the top ten. Study-level points and caveats: Sampling was confined to blood; repertoires within tissues likely differ.

The sequenced material came from naive CD4+ T cells sorted from blood. The subset denotes: CD45RA+ positively selected. This clonotype originated in a woman aged 25 to 39 in good health. V gene TRBV4-2 combines with J gene TRBJ2-3, with D possibly called TRBD1 or TRBD2 (7 bases each). The CDR3 here is CASSPGGATGSTDTQYF. CDR3 DNA sequence: TGTGCCAGCAGCCCAGGGGGGGCGACGGGGAGCACAGATACGCAGTATTTT.